This T cell receptor beta chain was observed in a study of cytomegalovirus exposure and HLA in healthy donors. General study findings and limits: When analyzed later, a missense DCLRE1C variant was found to be linked to TCR beta V- and J-gene trimming. Most subjects had HLA-A and HLA-B alleles reportedly predicted accurately by TCR beta sequences. A later analysis reported that several of the most significant clusters appeared to be linked to common viral pathogens, among them Epstein-Barr virus.

CDR1 is SGHTA, CDR2 FQGNSA, per germline. The V and J ends lost 5 bases and 7 bases, in that order; junction bases with no gene match: 7. The CDR3 length is 14 residues. With respect to this clone: Its antigen is not identified.

This PCR relied on a set of 60 Vbeta primers and 13 Jbeta primers. Sequencing was performed with immunoSEQ multiplex PCR; in TCRdb, only in-frame clones are kept and a portion is missing. The sample includes around 110,000 clones, around 80% of them seen just once. Material for sequencing was PBMCs. This sequence was found in a man aged 25 to 40 in good health and CMV-seropositive. V is TRBV7-2 and J is TRBJ2-2; 7 bases map to TRBD2. CDR3 region: CASSTRTSSGELFF. Written as DNA, the CDR3 is TGTGCCAGCAGCACCCGGACTAGTAGCGGGGAGCTGTTTTTT.